The 30 T cell receptor beta chains in this list originate from one sample, sequenced in a study of Ad26.COV2.S vaccination and SARS-CoV-2 variants. Treatment reported: 15 to 20 received Ad26.COV2.S at low or high dose, single or two shots; several received placebo; per-sample allocation not given. Sampling was performed 63 days after the first vaccine or placebo injection. Some clones are missing from TCRdb's copy, which holds only in-frame ones; the method was immunoSEQ multiplex PCR. The sample gives 450,000 to 550,000 clones, 80% to 90% of which show up once; under 2% is in the top ten. The sample consisted of peripheral blood, taken in a trial of Ad26.COV2.S vaccine versus placebo. These receptors were collected from a person between 18 and 59 years old who received the Ad26.COV2.S COVID-19 vaccine or a placebo.

The chain carries TRBV2 and TRBJ1-2; D perhaps matches TRBD1 (5 bases). Germline V gene data show CDR1 as SNHLY and CDR2 as FYNNEI. Trimming took off 0 bases at V and 8 bases at J, with 16 bases between the two ends. This CDR3 comprises 15 residues. CDR3 amino acids: CASSEARGAASGYTF. CDR3 sequence (DNA): TGTGCCAGCAGTGAAGCCCGAGGGGCAGCTAGCGGCTACACCTTC.

The chain recombines TRBV28 with TRBJ1-1; D is unclear. V gave up 5 bases and J gave up 2 bases, with 9 bases separating them. The CDR3 loop spans 13 amino acids. Looked up from germline, CDR1 is MDHEN and CDR2 is SYDVKM. The CDR3 DNA reads as TGTGCCAGCAGTGAAACGGTTAACACTGAAGCTTTCTTT. Amino acid sequence: CASSETVNTEAFF.

The rearrangement links TRBV7-2 to TRBJ2-5; 7 nucleotides agree with TRBD1. Looked up from germline, CDR1 is SGHTA and CDR2 is FQGNSA. V trimming: 5 bases; J trimming: 1 base; junction bases outside the gene matches: 7. This CDR3 has 15 amino acids. As DNA, the CDR3 is TGTGCCAGCAGCACCCCGACAGGGCTCCAAGAGACCCAGTACTTC. It yields the protein CASSTPTGLQETQYF.

V is TRBV5-1 and J is TRBJ1-2; D perhaps matches TRBD1 (5 bases). The CDR3 totals 16 residues. Germline loops: CDR1 SGHRS, CDR2 YFSETQ. With 4 bases removed from V and 2 bases from J, the gap between germline ends came to 18 bases. CDR3 residues: CASSPAGATWNYGYTF. The CDR3 nucleotides read TGCGCCAGCAGCCCCGCTGGGGCAACTTGGAACTATGGCTACACCTTC.

This rearrangement joins TRBV7-2 to TRBJ1-2; tentatively, D is TRBD1 (5 bases). Trimming removed 1 base at V and 1 base at J, with 10 bases between. In germline, CDR1 is SGHTA, CDR2 FQGNSA. The CDR3 consists of 15 residues. CDR3 residues: CASSLDLGGNYGYTF. The CDR3 DNA reads as TGTGCCAGCAGCTTAGACTTGGGGGGTAACTATGGCTACACCTTC.

The rearrangement links TRBV11-2 to TRBJ1-1; TRBD1 matches 7 bases. Germline CDR1 SGHAT, CDR2 FQNNGV. V lost 7 bases to trimming and J lost 10 bases; unmatched junction nucleotides: 15. There are 14 residues in the CDR3. CDR3 sequence: CASTESGGAARAFF. The CDR3 DNA reads as TGTGCCAGCACCGAGTCAGGGGGGGCAGCAAGAGCTTTCTTT.

This chain connects TRBV7-3 to TRBJ1-1; a possible D gene is TRBD1 (6 bases). Trimming shortened V by 0 bases and J by 3 bases, and 20 bases separated the two germline ends. Germline CDR1 SGHTA, CDR2 FQGTGA. CDR3 length: 18 amino acids. This CDR3 reads CASSLTSLSDSTYTEAFF. The CDR3 DNA follows: TGTGCCAGCAGCTTAACCTCCCTTTCGGACAGCACTTACACTGAAGCTTTCTTT.

This chain joins TRBV7-9 and TRBJ2-7; 11 positions agree with TRBD2. Trimming removed 4 bases from V and 3 bases from J; junction bases left unmatched: 5. The CDR3 spans 15 residues. Looked up from germline, CDR1 is SEHNR and CDR2 is FQNEAQ (reference sequence). CDR3: CASSSTGTSGYEQYF. DNA for the CDR3: TGTGCCAGCAGCTCGACCGGGACTAGCGGCTACGAGCAGTACTTC.

As concerns this clone: The sample carries other DNA sequences with the same CDR3. The chain is built from TRBV20-1 and TRBJ2-3; D call uncertain. This CDR3 spans 10 amino acids. V was trimmed by 4 bases and J by 5 bases, leaving 4 bases between them. The V gene's germline CDR1 is DFQATT and CDR2 SNEGSKA (reference sequence). CDR3: CSATLDTQYF. CDR3 nucleotides: TGCAGTGCTACCCTAGATACGCAGTATTTT.

The rearrangement joins TRBV2 to TRBJ2-7; D gene uncertain. Per the germline V gene, CDR1 is SNHLY and CDR2 is FYNNEI. V was shortened by 0 bases and J by 6 bases, with 3 bases between the two germline ends. CDR3 length: 11 amino acids. CDR3 coding DNA: TGTGCCAGCAGTGAAGCGGGCGAGCAGTACTTC. It translates to CASSEAGEQYF.

The chain employs TRBV5-5 and TRBJ2-1, with a possible D match to TRBD2 (5 bases). The CDR3 has 16 amino acids. Germline V CDR1 and CDR2: SGHKS, YYEKEE (reference sequence). Deletions cut 1 base from V and 1 base from J, with 12 bases between. The CDR3 sequence: CASSLSILESYNEQFF. The CDR3 region has the DNA TGTGCCAGCAGCTTGTCTATACTAGAATCCTACAATGAGCAGTTCTTC.

The V gene is TRBV18, the J gene TRBJ1-1, with a weak D call TRBD1 (6 bases). This CDR3 comprises 15 residues. V was shortened by 3 bases and J by 6 bases, with 17 bases between the two germline ends. Germline V CDR1 and CDR2: KGHSH, LQKENI. This CDR3 reads CASSPVPAGAPEAFF. CDR3 nucleotide sequence: TGTGCCAGCTCACCGGTCCCCGCAGGGGCCCCTGAAGCTTTCTTT.

This rearrangement joins TRBV4-2 to TRBJ2-3, with 10 bases matching TRBD2. CDR1 and CDR2 from the germline V gene are LGHNA and YNFKEQ. V shed 1 base, J shed 2 bases, and the junction held 9 bases outside the gene matches. The CDR3 spans 18 residues. This CDR3 reads CASSQAPQLAGLTDTQYF. As DNA, the CDR3 is TGTGCCAGCAGCCAAGCCCCGCAACTAGCGGGGCTCACAGATACGCAGTATTTT.

In this sample, this clone turned up once. The germline gene is not matched at one end of the junction; a read error may be the cause. The chain couples TRBV24-1 to TRBJ2-3; D remains ambiguous. Germline lookup yields CDR1 KGHDR and CDR2 SFDVKD. The CDR3 runs 11 residues. CDR3: CATSYLDTQYF. CDR3 sequence (DNA): TGTGCCACCAGTTATTTAGATACGCAGTATTTT.

The chain uses TRBV19 and TRBJ1-2, with D possibly TRBD1 on 5 matching bases. CDR1 and CDR2 from the germline V gene are LNHDA and SQIVND (reference sequence). CDR3 length: 14 residues. Trimming removed 3 bases from V and 2 bases from J, with 10 bases in between. The CDR3 here is CASSIGASNYGYTF. DNA of the CDR3: TGTGCCAGTAGTATCGGGGCATCGAACTATGGCTACACCTTC. The whole variable domain, remainder taken from reference TRBV19 and TRBJ1-2, is DGGITQSPKYLFRKEGQNVTLSCEQNLNHDAMYWYRQDPGQGLRLIYYSQIVNDFQKGDIAEGYSVSREKKESFPLTVTSAQKNPTAFYLCASSIGASNYGYTFGSGTRLTVV.

The rearrangement uses TRBV3-1 (or the pseudogene TRBV3-2) and TRBJ1-4; D is unclear. CDR3 length equals 12 residues. Germline V gene lookup returns CDR1 LGHDT and CDR2 YNNKEL (reference sequence). V was shortened by 3 bases and J by 11 bases, with 10 bases between the two germline ends. CDR3: CASSQGESKLFF. CDR3 nucleotide sequence: TGTGCCAGCAGCCAGGGAGAATCGAAACTGTTTTTT.

The genes are TRBV15 and TRBJ2-7; 9 bases map to TRBD1. The V and J ends lost 1 base and 4 bases, in that order; junction bases with no gene match: 5. Germline values: CDR1 LNHNV, CDR2 YYDKDF (reference sequence). CDR3 length: 15 amino acids. CDR3 nucleotides: TGTGCCACCAGCAGAGGGGTGACAGGGGGGTACGAGCAGTACTTC. Translation gives CATSRGVTGGYEQYF.

The chain carries TRBV13 and TRBJ2-2, with TRBD1 identical over 10 bases. Germline loops: CDR1 PRHDT, CDR2 FYEKMQ (reference sequence). The CDR3 loop spans 16 amino acids. The V segment lost 5 bases and the J segment 4 bases; nucleotides outside the gene matches: 7. The CDR3 DNA is TGTGCCAGCAGCGTACGGGACAGGGGTTCCACCGGGGAGCTGTTTTTT. Its protein is CASSVRDRGSTGELFF.

The J gene is TRBJ2-7, the V gene TRBV28; 7 bases map to TRBD1. The junction had 5 bases not matched to a gene; V was cut back by 1 base and J by 2 bases. This CDR3 has 15 residues. In germline, CDR1 is MDHEN, CDR2 SYDVKM. The CDR3 DNA sequence: TGTGCCAGCAGTTTATCAAGGACAGGCACCTACGAGCAGTACTTC. It is translated as CASSLSRTGTYEQYF. The variable domain in full, completed from reference TRBV28 and TRBJ2-7, reads DVKVTQSSRYLVKRTGEKVFLECVQDMDHENMFWYRQDPGLGLRLIYFSYDVKMKEKGDIPEGYSVSREKKERFSLILESASTNQTSMYLCASSLSRTGTYEQYFGPGTRLTVT.

V usage is TRBV14 and J usage is TRBJ2-3; 8 bases line up with TRBD2. Germline assignment: CDR1 SGHDN and CDR2 FVKESK. The junction had 5 bases not matched to a gene; V was cut back by 4 bases and J by 2 bases. This CDR3 spans 15 amino acids. As DNA, the CDR3 is TGTGCCAGCAGCCTGATAGCGGGGTTCACAGATACGCAGTATTTT. Its protein product is CASSLIAGFTDTQYF.

The chain carries TRBV10-2 and TRBJ2-2; TRBD2 agrees at 11 bases. Germline CDR1 reads WSHSY; CDR2 reads SAAADI. The CDR3 totals 14 residues. V shed 7 bases and J 3 bases; nucleotides not matched to a gene: 1. This CDR3 is CASKLAGDTGELFF. As DNA, the CDR3 is TGCGCCAGCAAACTAGCGGGAGACACCGGGGAGCTGTTTTTT.

This rearrangement joins TRBV2 to TRBJ1-2, with D perhaps matching TRBD1 (6 bases). CDR3 length: 12 residues. Germline lookup yields CDR1 SNHLY and CDR2 FYNNEI. Trimming removed 4 bases from V and 8 bases from J, with 11 bases in between. CDR3 sequence reads: CASSVDSKGYTF. The CDR3 DNA reads as TGTGCCAGCAGTGTGGACAGTAAGGGCTACACCTTC.

V usage is TRBV2 and J usage is TRBJ2-3; no firm D call. V was cut by 2 bases and J by 4 bases, with 7 bases left in between. The CDR3 sequence is 13 residues long. Germline values: CDR1 SNHLY, CDR2 FYNNEI. The CDR3 region has the DNA TGTGCCAGCAGTGAACCGTTCGCAGATACGCAGTATTTT. Translation gives CASSEPFADTQYF.

This chain connects TRBV5-8 to TRBJ1-2, with a possible D match to TRBD1 (5 bases). Per germline, CDR1 SGHTS and CDR2 YDEGEE. The V end lost 4 bases, the J end lost 5 bases, and 12 bases lay between the germline ends. The CDR3 is 13 amino acids. CDR3 residues: CASSLGTTYGYTF. CDR3 bases: TGTGCCAGCAGCCTCGGGACTACGTATGGCTACACCTTC.

The chain has TRBV30 and TRBJ2-5, with a tentative D call TRBD1 (5 bases). The V gene lost 8 bases and the J gene lost 2 bases, with 18 bases spanning the gap. Germline V CDR1 and CDR2: GTSNPN, SVGIG (reference sequence). The CDR3 is 14 residues long. This chain's CDR3 is CAPQGARGQETQYF. CDR3 coding DNA: TGTGCCCCCCAAGGGGCTCGCGGTCAAGAGACCCAGTACTTC.

The chain couples TRBV6-5 to TRBJ2-1; TRBD2 matches at 8 bases. Germline CDR1 MNHEY, CDR2 SVGAGI. Germline trimming cut 6 bases from V and 3 bases from J; bases unmatched to any gene: 4. This CDR3 spans 14 amino acids. Here the CDR3 DNA reads TGTGCCAGCAGAGTAAGCGGGAGCTACAATGAGCAGTTCTTC. Amino acids: CASRVSGSYNEQFF.

V usage is TRBV11-2 and J usage is TRBJ2-7; 13 bases are a match to TRBD2. The V and J ends lost 5 bases and 1 base, in that order; junction bases with no gene match: 8. CDR3 length equals 17 residues. The germline CDR1 and CDR2 sequences are SGHAT and FQNNGV. CDR3 DNA sequence: TGTGCCAGCAGCCTGGGACTAGCGGGGAAAATTTCCTACGAGCAGTACTTC. It translates to CASSLGLAGKISYEQYF.

This clone was picked up one time. J is TRBJ1-2 and V is TRBV6-2 or TRBV6-3, with D unclear. Germline V gives CDR1 MNHEY, CDR2 SVGEGT. Trimming pared 3 bases from V and 2 bases from J, leaving 10 bases between. This CDR3 is 14 amino acids long. CDR3 amino acids: CASSYPRQNYGYTF. In nucleotides, the CDR3 is TGTGCCAGCAGTTATCCCCGGCAGAACTATGGCTACACCTTC.

The gene calls are TRBV6-2 or TRBV6-3 and TRBJ2-2; 8 positions agree with TRBD2. The CDR3 extends over 17 amino acids. The V gene's germline CDR1 is MNHEY and CDR2 SVGEGT. With 6 bases clipped from V and 5 bases from J, the junction kept 14 bases outside the gene matches. CDR3 in DNA: TGTGCCAGCAGCCCCGATGGAGTAGCGGGGAGGACCGGGGAGCTGTTTTTT. It encodes CASSPDGVAGRTGELFF.

The chain combines TRBV12-3 or TRBV12-4 with TRBJ1-1, with D perhaps matching TRBD1 (5 bases). The CDR3 runs 13 residues. The V end lost 6 bases, the J end lost 1 base, and 9 bases lay between the germline ends. As DNA, the CDR3 is TGTGCCAGCAGGTTAACAGGGAACACTGAAGCTTTCTTT. The encoded protein is CASRLTGNTEAFF.